Below, 26 T cell receptor beta chains from the same sample are listed, as sequenced in a study of cytomegalovirus exposure and HLA in healthy donors (dated by TCRdb to 2016 to 2017). Receptors were amplified or captured by the immunoSEQ multiplex PCR assay. The source is immuneACCESS, and TCRdb retained only in-frame sequences with V and J called. Part of the clones is not carried over; for the studies checked, unresolved V genes explain less than half of this, and the remainder is unexplained. This sample gives roughly 330,000 clones in total; around 87% of them show up just once. The ten largest clonotypes hold more than 0.9% of the sample. Sequencing was performed on PBMCs. Source of these receptors: a woman aged 25 to 39 in good health and CMV-seropositive.

J is TRBJ1-4 and V is TRBV4-2; D unclear. Trimming left V 1 base short and J 8 bases short, with 11 bases between. Germline-derived CDR1 and CDR2 are LGHNA and YNFKEQ. The CDR3 has 14 amino acids. CDR3 bases: TGTGCCAGCAGCCAAGTTCAGGTTGGGGAAAAACTGTTTTTT. This sequence encodes CASSQVQVGEKLFF.

The V call is TRBV7-9, the J call TRBJ2-4; D remains unclear. The V and J ends lost 1 base and 0 bases respectively, with 13 bases between them. Germline CDR1 and CDR2: SEHNR and FQNEAQ (reference sequence). CDR3 length equals 17 residues. The CDR3 DNA reads as TGTGCCAGCAGCTTAGTCGGGTCCTACGTAGCCAAAAACATTCAGTACTTC. Encoded protein: CASSLVGSYVAKNIQYF.

The rearrangement joins TRBV7-3 to TRBJ1-5; D call uncertain. The CDR3 has 12 amino acids. CDR1 and CDR2 (germline): SGHTA, FQGTGA. Trimming took off 0 bases at V and 6 bases at J, with 3 bases between the two ends. The CDR3 DNA sequence: TGTGCCAGCAGCTTAACGGGTCAGCCCCAGCATTTT. Its translation: CASSLTGQPQHF. Using reference TRBV7-3 and TRBJ1-5 for the parts outside the CDR3, the full variable domain is GAGVSQTPSNKVTEKGKYVELRCDPISGHTALYWYRQSLGQGPEFLIYFQGTGAADDSGLPNDRFFAVRPEGSVSTLKIQRTERGDSAVYLCASSLTGQPQHFGDGTRLSIL.

The J gene is TRBJ2-1, the V gene TRBV15; perhaps TRBD1 as D (6 bases). The germline V gene encodes CDR1 LNHNV and CDR2 YYDKDF (reference sequence). This CDR3 contains 16 residues. V was trimmed by 8 bases and J by 0 bases, leaving 17 bases between them. CDR3 protein: CATDLRTDSSYNEQFF. As DNA, the CDR3 is TGTGCCACCGACCTCAGGACAGATAGCTCCTACAATGAGCAGTTCTTC. Drawing the rest from reference TRBV15 and TRBJ2-1, the complete variable domain is DAMVIQNPRYQVTQFGKPVTLSCSQTLNHNVMYWYQQKSSQAPKLLFHYYDKDFNNEADTPDNFQSRRPNTSFCFLDIRSPGLGDTAMYLCATDLRTDSSYNEQFFGPGTRLTVL.

V usage is TRBV29-1 and J usage is TRBJ1-5; TRBD1 agrees at 7 bases. J lost 0 bases, V lost 6 bases, and 5 bases had no gene match. CDR1 is SQVTM, CDR2 ANQGSEA, per germline. The CDR3 extends over 14 amino acids. The CDR3 protein is CSVQTGSSNQPQHF. In DNA form, the CDR3 reads TGCAGCGTCCAGACAGGGTCTAGCAATCAGCCCCAGCATTTT.

J is TRBJ2-7 and V is TRBV11-3; the D gene could be TRBD1 or TRBD2 (6 bases each). CDR1 and CDR2 from the germline V gene are SGHNT and YENEEA. This CDR3 is 14 amino acids long. Trimming removed 10 bases from V and 1 base from J, with 17 bases in between. CDR3 sequence: CATEGGGNSYEQYF. The CDR3 DNA reads as TGTGCCACGGAGGGGGGCGGGAATTCCTACGAGCAGTACTTC.

The chain links TRBV6-5 to TRBJ2-7; D may correspond to TRBD1 or TRBD2 (5 bases each). The V end lost 5 bases, the J end lost 4 bases, and 6 bases lay between the germline ends. This CDR3 is built from 11 residues. The germline gives CDR1 MNHEY, CDR2 SVGAGI. This CDR3 reads CASSGGYEQYF. CDR3 sequence (DNA): TGTGCCAGCAGTGGGGGATACGAGCAGTACTTC.

The table lists this clone with a few counts. This chain links TRBV4-1 with TRBJ1-2; D uncertain. The V and J ends lost 4 bases and 5 bases respectively, with 11 bases between them. This CDR3 spans 13 amino acids. In germline, CDR1 is MGHRA, CDR2 YSYEKL. The CDR3: CASSLETAYGYTF. The DNA of the CDR3 is TGCGCCAGCAGCCTAGAGACGGCATATGGCTACACCTTC.

The chain employs TRBV7-6 and TRBJ1-3; TRBD1 might be the D (5 bases). V lost 4 bases and J lost 1, with 17 bases in between. CDR3 size: 17 residues. The V gene's germline CDR1 is SGHVS and CDR2 FNYEAQ. This CDR3 is CASSSFHGGSSGNTIYF. The CDR3 coding sequence is TGTGCCAGCAGCTCTTTTCATGGGGGTTCGTCTGGAAACACCATATATTTT.

Points on this clone: One end of the junction does not line up with germline, which may come from a read error. The chain uses TRBV30 and TRBJ2-7, with 8 bases aligning to TRBD2. The CDR3 contains 13 residues. Germline V gene sequence: CDR1 GTSNPN, CDR2 SVGIG (reference sequence). The CDR3 sequence is CAGRRGGSYEQYF. The CDR3 region has the DNA TGTGCCGGGAGACGGGGGGGATCCTACGAGCAGTACTTC. Drawing the rest from reference TRBV30 and TRBJ2-7, the complete variable domain is SQTIHQWPATLVQPVGSPLSLECTVEGTSNPNLYWYRQAAGRGLQLLFYSVGIGQISSEVPQNLSASRPQDRQFILSSKKLLLSDSGFYLCAGRRGGSYEQYFGPGTRLTVT.

Only one count was recorded for this clone. This chain uses TRBV28 with TRBJ2-7; tentative D call: TRBD1 (5 bases). CDR1 is MDHEN and CDR2 is SYDVKM in the germline V gene. There are 15 residues in the CDR3. Trimming removed 2 bases from V and 3 bases from J, with 14 bases in between. The CDR3 reads CASSLEAGPGYEQYF. CDR3 bases: TGTGCCAGCAGTTTAGAGGCAGGGCCTGGCTACGAGCAGTACTTC.

A single count supports this clone. The gene calls are TRBV18 and TRBJ2-7, with D perhaps TRBD1 (5 bases). The V gene's germline CDR1 is KGHSH and CDR2 LQKENI. The CDR3 spans 13 residues. V dropped 2 bases and J dropped 9 bases, with 14 bases sitting between them. CDR3 sequence: CASSPSESGLQYF. For the CDR3, the DNA is TGTGCCAGCTCACCAAGCGAGTCAGGGCTGCAGTACTTC.

The V and J genes are TRBV29-1 and TRBJ1-2; 11 nucleotides align to TRBD1. The CDR3 spans 15 residues. With V trimmed by 6 bases and J by 3 bases, 9 bases remained unmatched. Looked up from germline, CDR1 is SQVTM and CDR2 is ANQGSEA. In DNA form, the CDR3 reads TGCAGCGTCAGGACAGGGGGCTTCCTAGACTATGGCTACACCTTC. Residues: CSVRTGGFLDYGYTF. The variable domain in full, completed from reference TRBV29-1 and TRBJ1-2, reads SAVISQKPSRDICQRGTSLTIQCQVDSQVTMMFWYRQQPGQSLTLIATANQGSEATYESGFVIDKFPISRPNLTFSTLTVSNMSPEDSSIYLCSVRTGGFLDYGYTFGSGTRLTVV.

The chain couples TRBV28 to TRBJ1-1; the D gene is possibly TRBD1 (5 bases). There are 12 residues in the CDR3. Deletions cut 5 bases from V and 5 bases from J, with 9 bases between. Germline values: CDR1 MDHEN, CDR2 SYDVKM. The CDR3 protein is CASSQGRTEAFF. The CDR3 region has the DNA TGTGCCAGCAGTCAGGGACGGACTGAAGCTTTCTTT.

The CDR3 region has the DNA TGTGCCAGCAGCGGTACCCGACAGGGAGGCTATGGCTACACCTTC. As protein: CASSGTRQGGYGYTF. The chain uses TRBV9 and TRBJ1-2; 7 positions agree with TRBD1. Germline V lookup: CDR1 SGDLS, CDR2 YYNGEE. Trimming removed 3 bases from V and 4 bases from J; junction bases left unmatched: 9. The CDR3 extends over 15 amino acids.

The chain has TRBV6-5 and TRBJ2-2; 7 bases are shared with TRBD1. V lost 7 bases and J lost 1; bases outside the gene matches: 6. CDR1 and CDR2 (germline): MNHEY, SVGAGI. This CDR3 is 15 amino acids long. This CDR3 reads CASTPDRVNTGELFF. The CDR3, as DNA: TGTGCCAGCACCCCTGACAGGGTGAACACCGGGGAGCTGTTTTTT.

This clone was recorded once. This sequence joins TRBV2 and TRBJ2-3, with 9 bases fitting TRBD2. J gave up 6 bases and V 6 bases, and 16 bases lay outside the gene matches. The CDR3 loop spans 17 amino acids. Germline V gives CDR1 SNHLY, CDR2 FYNNEI. The DNA of the CDR3 is TGTGCCAGCAGACAATCTAGCGGGACCCGCCAGTCTGATACGCAGTATTTT. Its protein is CASRQSSGTRQSDTQYF.

The gene calls are TRBV30 and TRBJ1-1; D may be TRBD1 (5 bases). Between the trimmed V and J ends, which lost 2 bases and 2 bases, there was a span of 12 bases. This CDR3 is 14 amino acids long. Germline V CDR1 and CDR2: GTSNPN, SVGIG (reference sequence). The CDR3 DNA reads as TGTGCCTGGAGTCTTTTACAGGTTAACACTGAAGCTTTCTTT. This codes for CAWSLLQVNTEAFF.

The genes are TRBV5-1 and TRBJ1-2, with 7 nucleotides matching TRBD1. From germline, CDR1 is SGHRS and CDR2 YFSETQ. The CDR3 spans 14 residues. The V segment lost 2 bases and the J segment 2 bases; nucleotides outside the gene matches: 3. The DNA for the CDR3 is TGCGCCAGCAGCTTTGACAGGGAGAACTATGGCTACACCTTC. Its translation is CASSFDRENYGYTF.

This chain links TRBV9 with TRBJ2-7; D possibly matches TRBD1 or TRBD2 (6 bases each). This CDR3 is built from 14 residues. Germline CDR1 SGDLS, CDR2 YYNGEE. Trimming pared 3 bases from V and 3 bases from J, leaving 13 bases between. Here the CDR3 DNA reads TGTGCCAGCAGCGGGGGGGACACCCACTACGAGCAGTACTTC. Translating gives CASSGGDTHYEQYF.

The V and J genes are TRBV2 and TRBJ1-1; D ambiguous. The CDR3 spans 12 residues. V gave up 7 bases and J gave up 1 base, with 7 bases separating them. Germline V gives CDR1 SNHLY, CDR2 FYNNEI. Here the CDR3 DNA reads TGTGCCAGCAAACAAGGGAACACTGAAGCTTTCTTT. It is translated as CASKQGNTEAFF.

This rearrangement joins TRBV11-2 to TRBJ2-7; no firm D call. Germline CDR1 reads SGHAT; CDR2 reads FQNNGV. With 3 bases removed from V and 3 bases from J, the gap between germline ends came to 12 bases. This CDR3 comprises 14 residues. The CDR3 sequence is CASSFGPYDYEQYF. In DNA form, the CDR3 reads TGTGCCAGCAGCTTTGGGCCGTATGACTACGAGCAGTACTTC.

V gene TRBV19 combines with J gene TRBJ1-1; D gene uncertain. V lost 6 bases, J lost 4 bases, and 6 bases lay in between. Looked up from germline, CDR1 is LNHDA and CDR2 is SQIVND (reference sequence). The CDR3 is made up of 11 amino acids. The CDR3 reads CASRFGTEAFF. CDR3 DNA sequence: TGTGCCAGTAGATTCGGCACTGAAGCTTTCTTT.

The rearrangement links TRBV7-9 to TRBJ2-7; TRBD1 aligns across 9 bases. The CDR3 spans 17 residues. The V segment lost 1 base and the J segment 2 bases; nucleotides outside the gene matches: 9. Looked up from germline, CDR1 is SEHNR and CDR2 is FQNEAQ (reference sequence). CDR3 region: CASSLEGGTGLAYEQYF. DNA of the CDR3: TGTGCCAGCAGCTTAGAGGGAGGGACAGGGCTAGCCTACGAGCAGTACTTC.

In its sample, this clone was seen once. This sequence joins TRBV14 and TRBJ2-7, with 10 positions matching TRBD2. CDR1 SGHDN and CDR2 FVKESK come from the germline V gene. V dropped 1 base and J dropped 2; count of bases not matched to a gene: 8. The CDR3 length is 17 residues. The CDR3 here is CASSQGAQGLAPYEQYF. DNA for the CDR3: TGTGCCAGCAGCCAAGGTGCCCAGGGACTAGCGCCCTACGAGCAGTACTTC.

The chain is built from TRBV6-5 and TRBJ2-1, with 9 bases aligning to TRBD2. CDR1 is MNHEY, CDR2 SVGAGI, per germline. The CDR3 covers 16 residues. J lost 2 bases, V lost 4 bases, and 6 bases had no gene match. The CDR3 sequence: CASSSLLAGAYNEQFF. CDR3 in DNA: TGTGCCAGCAGTTCCCTCTTAGCGGGGGCCTACAATGAGCAGTTCTTC.